The entry below describes one TCR beta chain. In the source study's methods: Researchers report that nucleated cell counts were estimated from reference gene primer amplification. The table came from immunoSEQ multiplex PCR; TCRdb's copy has only in-frame clones and leaves some out. That table furnishes V, J and clone size, whereas the DNA furnished D and trimming. The sample carries about 260,000 clones, around nine tenths recorded once. The data belong to a study of blood T cell repertoires in COVID-19. Study-wide background: Acute-phase and convalescent COVID-19 samples originated in the United States, Italy and Spain. Sources were T cells, B-cell-depleted T cells, or PBMCs; the material itself was cDNA or gDNA.

In Seattle, patients joined the study during active infection and were tracked longitudinally. Germline CDR1 reads MGHDK; CDR2 reads SYGVNS. Trimming shortened V by 3 bases and J by 4 bases, and 9 bases separated the two germline ends. CDR3 length equals 13 residues. This TCR was recovered from a woman aged 25 to 45 with COVID-19, enrolled during active disease. The sequencing input was peripheral blood. The rearrangement joins TRBV25-1 to TRBJ1-2; a weak D match, TRBD1 (5 bases). For the CDR3, the DNA is TGTGCCAGCAGTGATCCGGACACCTATGGCTACACCTTC. This codes for CASSDPDTYGYTF.